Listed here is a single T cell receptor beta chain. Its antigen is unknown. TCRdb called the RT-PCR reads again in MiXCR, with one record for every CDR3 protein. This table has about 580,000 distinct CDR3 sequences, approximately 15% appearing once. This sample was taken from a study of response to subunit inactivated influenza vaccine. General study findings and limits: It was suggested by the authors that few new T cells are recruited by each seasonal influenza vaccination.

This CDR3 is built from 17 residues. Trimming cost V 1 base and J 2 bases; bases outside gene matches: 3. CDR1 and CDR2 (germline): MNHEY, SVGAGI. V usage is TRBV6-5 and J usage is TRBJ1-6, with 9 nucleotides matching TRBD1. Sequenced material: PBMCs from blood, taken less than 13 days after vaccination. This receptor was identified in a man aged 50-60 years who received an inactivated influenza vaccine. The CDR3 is CASSYLHRGPYNSPLHF. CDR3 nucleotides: TGTGCCAGCAGTTACTTGCACAGGGGGCCCTATAATTCACCCCTCCACTTT.